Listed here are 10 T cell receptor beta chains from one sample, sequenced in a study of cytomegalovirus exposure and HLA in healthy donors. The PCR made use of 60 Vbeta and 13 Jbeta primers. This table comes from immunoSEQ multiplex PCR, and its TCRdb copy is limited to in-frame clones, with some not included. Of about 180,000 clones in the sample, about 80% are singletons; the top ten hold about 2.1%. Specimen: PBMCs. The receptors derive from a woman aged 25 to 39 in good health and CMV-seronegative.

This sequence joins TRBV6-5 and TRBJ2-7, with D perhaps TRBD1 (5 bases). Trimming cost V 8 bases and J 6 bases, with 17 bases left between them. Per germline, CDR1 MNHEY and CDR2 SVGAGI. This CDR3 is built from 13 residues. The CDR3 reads CASRNPQGGEQYF. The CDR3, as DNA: TGTGCCAGCCGAAACCCCCAGGGTGGCGAGCAGTACTTC.

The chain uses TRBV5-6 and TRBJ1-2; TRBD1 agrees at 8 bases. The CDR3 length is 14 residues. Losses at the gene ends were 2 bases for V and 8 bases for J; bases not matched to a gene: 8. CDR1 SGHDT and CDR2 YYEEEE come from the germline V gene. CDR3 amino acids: CASSFWQGARGYTF. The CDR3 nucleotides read TGTGCCAGCAGCTTCTGGCAGGGGGCGAGAGGCTACACCTTC.

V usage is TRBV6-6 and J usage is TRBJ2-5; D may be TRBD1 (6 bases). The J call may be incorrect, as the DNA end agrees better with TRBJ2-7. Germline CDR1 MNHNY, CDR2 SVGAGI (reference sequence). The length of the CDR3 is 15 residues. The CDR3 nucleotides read TGTGCCAGCAGTTACGGCGACAGGTTACCCTACGAGCAGTACTTC. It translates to CASSYGDRLPYEQYF.

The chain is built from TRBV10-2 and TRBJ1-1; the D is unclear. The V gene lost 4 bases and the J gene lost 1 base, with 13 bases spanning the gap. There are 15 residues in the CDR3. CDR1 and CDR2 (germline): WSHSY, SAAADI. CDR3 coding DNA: TGCGCCAGCAGTGTCCCCGGCCGGGGGAACACTGAAGCTTTCTTT. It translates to CASSVPGRGNTEAFF.

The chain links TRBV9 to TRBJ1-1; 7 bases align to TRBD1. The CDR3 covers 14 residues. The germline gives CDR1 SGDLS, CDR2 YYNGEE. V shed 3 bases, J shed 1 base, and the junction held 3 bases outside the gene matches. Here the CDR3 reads CASSATGQNTEAFF. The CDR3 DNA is TGTGCCAGCAGCGCGACAGGGCAGAACACTGAAGCTTTCTTT.

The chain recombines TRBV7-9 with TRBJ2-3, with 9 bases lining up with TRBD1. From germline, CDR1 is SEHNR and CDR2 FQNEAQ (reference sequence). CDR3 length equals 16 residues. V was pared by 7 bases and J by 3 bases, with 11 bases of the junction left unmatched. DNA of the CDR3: TGTGCCAGCACCCCGGGGAGGGACAGGGTGACAGATACGCAGTATTTT. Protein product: CASTPGRDRVTDTQYF.

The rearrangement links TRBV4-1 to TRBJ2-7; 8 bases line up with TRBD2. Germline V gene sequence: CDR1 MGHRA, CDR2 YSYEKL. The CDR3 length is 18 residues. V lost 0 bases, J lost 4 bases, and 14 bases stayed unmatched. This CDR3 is CASSQDIITGGGRYEQYF. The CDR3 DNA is TGCGCCAGCAGCCAAGATATAATTACCGGCGGGGGGCGGTACGAGCAGTACTTC.

CDR3 sequence reads: CASSPNAGTGWHEQYF. CDR3 coding DNA: TGCGCCAGCAGCCCTAACGCCGGGACAGGGTGGCACGAGCAGTACTTC. The V and J genes are TRBV5-1 and TRBJ2-7; TRBD1 aligns across 9 bases. The CDR3 spans 16 residues. Looked up from germline, CDR1 is SGHRS and CDR2 is YFSETQ. The ends lost 4 bases at V and 5 bases at J; junction bases unmatched: 13. The whole variable domain, filled in from reference TRBV5-1 and TRBJ2-7, reads KAGVTQTPRYLIKTRGQQVTLSCSPISGHRSVSWYQQTPGQGLQFLFEYFSETQRNKGNFPGRFSGRQFSNSRSEMNVSTLELGDSALYLCASSPNAGTGWHEQYFGPGTRLTVT.

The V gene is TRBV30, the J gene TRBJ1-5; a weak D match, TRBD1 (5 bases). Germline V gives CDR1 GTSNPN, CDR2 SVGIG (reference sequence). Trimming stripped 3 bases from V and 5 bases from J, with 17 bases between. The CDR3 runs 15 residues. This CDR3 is CAWRFARGDDQPQHF. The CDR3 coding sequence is TGTGCCTGGAGATTTGCAAGGGGCGACGATCAGCCCCAGCATTTT.

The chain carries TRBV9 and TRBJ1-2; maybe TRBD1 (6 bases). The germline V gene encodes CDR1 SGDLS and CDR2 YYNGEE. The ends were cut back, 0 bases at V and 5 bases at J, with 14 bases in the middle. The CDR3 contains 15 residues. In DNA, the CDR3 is TGTGCCAGCAGCGTAGACAGGGAGAGTTATTATGGCTACACCTTC. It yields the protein CASSVDRESYYGYTF. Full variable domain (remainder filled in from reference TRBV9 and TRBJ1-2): DSGVTQTPKHLITATGQRVTLRCSPRSGDLSVYWYQQSLDQGLQFLIQYYNGEERAKGNILERFSAQQFPDLHSELNLSSLELGDSALYFCASSVDRESYYGYTFGSGTRLTVV.